The 32 T cell receptor beta chains presented below share a single source sample, sequenced in a study of T cells in Graves' hyperthyroidism and ophthalmopathy. TCR beta CDR3 regions were amplified from RNA. The study used the HTBI primer set for a first-round RT-PCR of the TCR CDR3. TCRdb re-called the multiplex PCR reads with MiXCR, one entry per CDR3 protein. The sample contains around 620,000 distinct CDR3 sequences, roughly 17% of which appear only once. Material: blood. The source of these receptors is a woman aged 25-40 years with Graves' hyperthyroidism.

The chain's CDR3 is CASSKGQGSNYGYTF. CDR3 bases: TGTGCCAGCAGCAAAGGACAGGGGAGTAACTATGGCTACACCTTC. The rearrangement uses TRBV9 and TRBJ1-2; 9 positions agree with TRBD1. The CDR3 extends over 15 amino acids. V dropped 4 bases and J dropped 1; count of bases not matched to a gene: 5. Germline CDR1 and CDR2: SGDLS and YYNGEE. Together with reference TRBV9 and TRBJ1-2, the CDR3 gives the full variable domain: DSGVTQTPKHLITATGQRVTLRCSPRSGDLSVYWYQQSLDQGLQFLIQYYNGEERAKGNILERFSAQQFPDLHSELNLSSLELGDSALYFCASSKGQGSNYGYTFGSGTRLTVV.

Regarding this clonotype: Its ends do not fully match the called genes, so a read error is possible. The chain links TRBV6-5 to TRBJ2-4; no firm D call. CDR3 length: 15 amino acids. Germline CDR1 is MNHEY and CDR2 is SVGAGI. The CDR3 nucleotides are TGTGCCAGCAATTACTCGCGTTTAGCCAAAAACATTCAGTACTTC. Translating it yields CASNYSRLAKNIQYF.

This clonotype has at least ten counts. V gene TRBV12-3 or TRBV12-4 combines with J gene TRBJ1-4; the D gene is possibly TRBD1 (5 bases). Deletions cut 3 bases from V and 5 bases from J, with 13 bases between. The CDR3 spans 15 residues. In nucleotides, the CDR3 is TGTGCCAGCAGTTTTAGGTCAGGGCCCAATGAAAAACTGTTTTTT. It is translated as CASSFRSGPNEKLFF.

The count of this clonotype is one. The chain uses TRBV19 and TRBJ2-1; no reliable D call. V lost 6 bases and J lost 3, with 12 bases in between. The CDR3 loop spans 14 amino acids. Germline-derived CDR1 and CDR2 are LNHDA and SQIVND (reference sequence). This CDR3 is CASRVGSFYNEQFF. The CDR3, as DNA: TGTGCCAGTAGAGTGGGGTCGTTCTACAATGAGCAGTTCTTC.

The chain recombines TRBV10-3 with TRBJ2-1, with D uncertain. Germline values: CDR1 ENHRY, CDR2 SYGVKD. This CDR3 contains 14 residues. V shed 5 bases and J shed 5 bases, with 13 bases lying between them. The CDR3 DNA sequence: TGTGCCATCAGTCGATCTAATTATGACAATGAGCAGTTCTTC. Protein product: CAISRSNYDNEQFF.

This clonotype has more than one count but fewer than ten. The chain couples TRBV6-5 to TRBJ1-3; 7 bases align to TRBD1. CDR1 is MNHEY, CDR2 SVGAGI, per germline. The J segment lost 0 bases and the V segment lost 4 bases, leaving 3 bases of the junction unmatched. CDR3 length equals 15 residues. The CDR3 here is CASSWDRSSGNTIYF. The DNA for the CDR3 is TGTGCCAGCAGTTGGGACAGATCCTCTGGAAACACCATATATTTT.

This clonotype has ten or more counts. This chain joins TRBV18 and TRBJ1-3; D remains ambiguous. The germline V and J ends were trimmed by 2 bases and 3 bases, with 2 bases remaining between them. This CDR3 region has 12 residues. Germline loops: CDR1 KGHSH, CDR2 LQKENI. The CDR3 here is CASSPIGNTIYF. The DNA of the CDR3 is TGTGCCAGCTCACCAATTGGAAACACCATATATTTT.

Ten or more counts support this clonotype. This chain uses TRBV11-2 with TRBJ2-1; a possible D gene is TRBD1 (6 bases). V was clipped by 2 bases and J by 7 bases, with 18 bases between them. CDR3 length: 16 residues. Per germline, CDR1 SGHAT and CDR2 FQNNGV. CDR3 sequence reads: CASSLIRSGVLNEQFF. DNA of the CDR3: TGTGCCAGCAGCTTAATTCGATCAGGGGTCTTGAATGAGCAGTTCTTC.

J is TRBJ1-2 and V is TRBV28; weak D call: TRBD1 (5 bases). V was pared by 5 bases and J by 8 bases, with 12 bases between. The CDR3 loop spans 12 amino acids. Germline values: CDR1 MDHEN, CDR2 SYDVKM. CDR3: CASSPEGWGYTF. The CDR3, as DNA: TGTGCCAGCAGTCCCGAGGGGTGGGGCTACACCTTC.

This sequence joins TRBV30 and TRBJ1-2; TRBD1 is a possible D gene (5 bases). CDR1 GTSNPN and CDR2 SVGIG come from the germline V gene (reference sequence). Trimming pared 8 bases from V and 4 bases from J, leaving 17 bases between. This CDR3 contains 13 residues. CDR3 loop: CAQAPGRSYGYTF. In DNA, the CDR3 is TGTGCCCAAGCACCGGGGCGAAGCTATGGCTACACCTTC.

The table lists this clonotype with many counts. The J gene is TRBJ2-7, the V gene TRBV2, with TRBD1 matching over 11 bases. Germline trimming cut 5 bases from V and 3 bases from J; bases unmatched to any gene: 6. In germline, CDR1 is SNHLY, CDR2 FYNNEI. The CDR3 runs to 15 residues. The CDR3 DNA sequence: TGTGCCAGCAGTCCCGCCGGGACAGGGGGCTACGAGCAGTACTTC. It codes for CASSPAGTGGYEQYF.

Many counts were recorded for this clonotype. The chain has TRBV6-1 and TRBJ2-2; unclear D gene. V lost 6 bases to trimming and J lost 0 bases, with 11 bases between them. CDR3 size: 15 residues. Germline V gene data show CDR1 as MNHNS and CDR2 as SASEGT. The CDR3, as DNA: TGTGCCAGCAGGGCCGGGCTAACGAACACCGGGGAGCTGTTTTTT. Its translation is CASRAGLTNTGELFF.

This clonotype was recorded a few times. This rearrangement joins TRBV12-3 or TRBV12-4 to TRBJ2-1; 9 bases are a match to TRBD1. This CDR3 is built from 16 residues. The V segment lost 4 bases and the J segment 4 bases; nucleotides outside the gene matches: 8. DNA of the CDR3: TGTGCCAGCAGTTCCTACTTGACAGGGGGGTACAATGAGCAGTTCTTC. Encoded protein: CASSSYLTGGYNEQFF.

This clonotype was observed at least ten times. The gene calls are TRBV12-3 or TRBV12-4 and TRBJ2-7; D ambiguous. Trimming shortened V by 1 base and J by 4 bases, and 8 bases separated the two germline ends. CDR3 size: 13 residues. CDR3 amino acids: CASSLDVGYEQYF. The CDR3 DNA reads as TGTGCCAGCAGTTTAGATGTTGGTTACGAGCAGTACTTC.

This clonotype appeared a few times. The chain links TRBV9 to TRBJ2-2; 7 bases map to TRBD1. With 4 bases clipped from V and 8 bases from J, the junction kept 8 bases outside the gene matches. Germline assignment: CDR1 SGDLS and CDR2 YYNGEE. The CDR3 consists of 14 residues. The CDR3 protein is CASSSRTGGGELFF. The CDR3 DNA reads TGTGCCAGCAGCTCCAGGACAGGAGGAGGGGAGCTGTTTTTT. The whole variable domain, remainder taken from reference TRBV9 and TRBJ2-2, is DSGVTQTPKHLITATGQRVTLRCSPRSGDLSVYWYQQSLDQGLQFLIQYYNGEERAKGNILERFSAQQFPDLHSELNLSSLELGDSALYFCASSSRTGGGELFFGEGSRLTVL.

To note about this clonotype: A clone one base away is much larger, so this may be a read error. This chain joins TRBV27 and TRBJ2-1, with D perhaps assigned TRBD1 or TRBD2 (5 bases each). In germline, CDR1 is MNHEY, CDR2 SMNVEV (reference sequence). The CDR3 covers 14 residues. Deletions cut 7 bases from V and 0 bases from J, with 10 bases between. The DNA of the CDR3 is TGTGCCAGCATGGGACCGCCCTCCTACAATGAGCAGTTCTTC. Protein sequence: CASMGPPSYNEQFF.

This clonotype has more than one count but fewer than ten. A much bigger clone sits one base away, suggesting this may be a read error. The chain has TRBV28 and TRBJ2-3; 7 positions match TRBD1. J gave up 4 bases and V 5 bases, and 6 bases lay outside the gene matches. The CDR3 totals 14 residues. Germline V lookup: CDR1 MDHEN, CDR2 SYDVKM. This CDR3 is CASSLSTGPDTQYF. The CDR3, as DNA: TGTGCCAGCAGTCTTTCGACAGGGCCAGATACGCAGTATTTT.

There are many counts of this clonotype. V and J are TRBV5-1 and TRBJ2-1, with a tentative D call TRBD2 (6 bases). Trimming took 2 bases from V and 3 from J, leaving 9 bases between them. Germline-derived CDR1 and CDR2 are SGHRS and YFSETQ. This CDR3 has 14 amino acids. CDR3 nucleotides: TGCGCCAGCAGCTTATCTAGCGTCTACAATGAGCAGTTCTTC. This translates into CASSLSSVYNEQFF.

This clonotype was seen at least ten times. The V and J genes are TRBV20-1 and TRBJ2-5, with D tentatively TRBD2 (6 bases). The germline V and J ends were trimmed by 5 bases and 4 bases, with 17 bases remaining between them. CDR1 is DFQATT, CDR2 SNEGSKA, per germline (reference sequence). There are 14 residues in the CDR3. DNA for the CDR3: TGCAGTGCTCCTCCCACCAACGGGGGAGAGACCCAGTACTTC. This encodes CSAPPTNGGETQYF.

At least ten counts were recorded for this clonotype. The J gene is TRBJ2-3, the V gene TRBV14, with a weak D call TRBD1 (5 bases). Trimming cost V 4 bases and J 0 bases, with 11 bases left between them. The CDR3 has 15 amino acids. CDR1 is SGHDN, CDR2 FVKESK, per germline. CDR3 protein: CASSPWQGSTDTQYF. DNA for the CDR3: TGTGCCAGCAGCCCCTGGCAGGGTAGCACAGATACGCAGTATTTT.

This clonotype occurred many times. This rearrangement joins TRBV6-1 to TRBJ2-5, with 7 bases that match TRBD1. The germline V gene encodes CDR1 MNHNS and CDR2 SASEGT. This CDR3 comprises 15 residues. V was clipped by 5 bases and J by 1 base; unmatched bases: 7. The CDR3 region has the DNA TGTGCCAGCAGTCACCTACAGGGGAGCCAAGAGACCCAGTACTTC. Its protein product is CASSHLQGSQETQYF.

This clonotype was detected only a few times. The rearrangement joins TRBV9 to TRBJ1-5; 10 bases align to TRBD1. V gave up 3 bases and J gave up 5 bases; unmatched junction bases: 5. The germline CDR1 and CDR2 sequences are SGDLS and YYNGEE. The CDR3 sequence is 15 residues long. This CDR3 reads CASSEGTGDDQPQHF. The CDR3 nucleotides are TGTGCCAGCAGCGAAGGGACAGGGGATGATCAGCCCCAGCATTTT.

In DNA form, the CDR3 reads TGCGCCAGCAGTCTGCTAGCGGGAGACCTCAATGAGCAGTTCTTC. This translates into CASSLLAGDLNEQFF. This sequence joins TRBV5-1 and TRBJ2-1, with 10 bases matching TRBD2. CDR1 is SGHRS, CDR2 YFSETQ, per germline. J was trimmed by 6 bases and V by 5 bases; bases with no gene match: 8. This CDR3 has 15 residues.

The V gene is TRBV7-2, the J gene TRBJ1-3; no firm D call. This CDR3 spans 15 amino acids. V was cut by 3 bases and J by 0 bases, with 9 bases left in between. Germline V gene sequence: CDR1 SGHTA, CDR2 FQGNSA. CDR3 nucleotide sequence: TGTGCCAGCAGCTTCCAGGCCTACTCTGGAAACACCATATATTTT. This sequence encodes CASSFQAYSGNTIYF.

This clonotype has a count of ten or more. The chain couples TRBV6-1 to TRBJ2-3; D is uncertain. There are 12 residues in the CDR3. CDR1 and CDR2 from the germline V gene are MNHNS and SASEGT. The germline V and J ends were trimmed by 2 bases and 3 bases, with 3 bases remaining between them. The chain's CDR3 is CASSEITDTQYF. The CDR3 DNA reads TGTGCCAGCAGTGAAATTACAGATACGCAGTATTTT.

This clonotype was seen at least ten times. The J gene is TRBJ2-3, the V gene TRBV12-3 or TRBV12-4; weak D call: TRBD1 (6 bases). V gave up 3 bases and J gave up 3 bases, with 10 bases separating them. The CDR3 runs to 14 residues. CDR3 nucleotide sequence: TGTGCCAGCAGTTTCGCAACAGGGACAGATACGCAGTATTTT. It yields the protein CASSFATGTDTQYF.

In its sample, this clonotype was seen a few times. This clone may be a read error of a much larger clone one base away. The chain is built from TRBV30 and TRBJ1-2; D is undetermined. CDR3 length: 13 amino acids. With 5 bases removed from V and 0 bases from J, the gap between germline ends came to 10 bases. CDR1 and CDR2 (germline): GTSNPN, SVGIG (reference sequence). DNA of the CDR3: TGTGCCTGGGGTCCCGGTACTAACTATGGCTACACCTTC. Translating it yields CAWGPGTNYGYTF.

This clonotype was picked up many times. V and J are TRBV10-3 and TRBJ2-7; TRBD2 matches 10 bases. The ends lost 2 bases at V and 6 bases at J; junction bases unmatched: 13. CDR1 and CDR2 (germline): ENHRY, SYGVKD. CDR3 length: 17 residues. CDR3 DNA: TGTGCCATCAGTGAGCCAGGACTAGCGGAGAGGCAGGGCGAGCAGTACTTC. This sequence encodes CAISEPGLAERQGEQYF.

This rearrangement joins TRBV10-2 to TRBJ2-1, with D possibly TRBD2 on 7 matching bases. This CDR3 spans 13 amino acids. Germline V gene lookup returns CDR1 WSHSY and CDR2 SAAADI. V was cut by 5 bases and J by 9 bases, with 14 bases left in between. CDR3 sequence reads: CASSRGGGAEQFF. CDR3 sequence (DNA): TGCGCCAGCAGTAGAGGGGGGGGGGCTGAGCAGTTCTTC.

This clonotype has just a few counts. The CDR3 region is CASRPPPDTTDQPQHF. CDR3 in DNA: TGTGCCAGCAGGCCCCCTCCTGACACCACGGATCAGCCCCAGCATTTT. J is TRBJ1-5 and V is TRBV12-3 or TRBV12-4; D is ambiguous. The CDR3 contains 16 residues. V was pared by 6 bases and J by 5 bases, with 20 bases between.

This clonotype showed up many times. V is TRBV4-2 and J is TRBJ2-3, with D perhaps matching TRBD2 (5 bases). The V gene lost 0 bases and the J gene lost 2 bases, with 9 bases spanning the gap. The V gene's germline CDR1 is LGHNA and CDR2 YNFKEQ. This CDR3 has 15 residues. The CDR3 region is CASSQEDSYTDTQYF. DNA for the CDR3: TGTGCCAGCAGCCAAGAGGACTCCTACACAGATACGCAGTATTTT.

In this sample, this clonotype turned up a few times. The chain employs TRBV4-1 and TRBJ1-6, with a possible D match to TRBD1 (6 bases). V lost 3 bases and J lost 8, with 11 bases in between. Germline CDR1 reads MGHRA; CDR2 reads YSYEKL. This CDR3 spans 14 amino acids. The CDR3 region has the DNA TGCGCCAGCAGCCAGGCTAACAGGGATTCACCCCTCCACTTT. It encodes CASSQANRDSPLHF.